This T cell receptor beta chain was obtained from a study of blood T cell repertoires in COVID-19 (dated by TCRdb to 2018 to 2020). With respect to the entire study: Samples covering the acute and convalescent phases of COVID-19 were provided by collaborators in the United States, Italy and Spain. The material from the prospective study consisted of cDNA or gDNA derived from T cells, B-cell-depleted T cells, or PBMCs. The dataset comprised deeply sampled blood TCRbeta repertoires from subjects exposed to, actively infected with, or recovered from COVID-19. The repertoires were made available in a free public database intended to serve as a resource for research on the immune response to SARS-CoV-2. The samples were drawn from two sources: the first 160 participants of the ongoing ImmuneRACE study, and some 1,300 subjects contributed by 6 global collaborators. Sample metadata almost always included a de-identified subject ID, COVID-19 status, age in years and sex. HLA class I and class II types, where available, came from metadata supplied by the sample provider rather than from assay-based typing.

As for this clone: The antigen it binds to is not known. Base qualities are not provided; no much larger clone lies one nucleotide away.

From the cysteine up to the phenylalanine, the CDR3 has a length of 17 residues. Only the CDR3 region is kept as DNA, spanning 51 bases read in frame from base 1. V ends up 9 bases short and J 4 bases short, with an unmatched junction base count of 18. CDR1 and CDR2, looked up from the germline V gene, are KGHDR and SFDVKD. Each collaborating institution followed its own protocols to collect whole blood in K2EDTA tubes. For TCRbeta analysis, collaborators shipped samples as frozen whole blood, isolated PBMCs, or DNA extracted from either of those sample types. The paper's findings and limits, for the study overall: The amount of clinical and demographic metadata varied by source and participant and was provided uncurated.

The immunoSEQ Assay, a bias-controlled multiplex PCR, was used to amplify TCRbeta CDR3 regions from genomic DNA. In the original analysis: The number of nucleated cells in each sample was estimated by amplification of reference gene primers within the assay. To quantify the absolute abundance of each unique TCRbeta CDR3 rearrangement, sequence reads were collapsed and filtered. Productive Simpson clonality was computed per sample as the square root of Simpson's diversity index over productive rearrangements. TCRdb took this table from immuneACCESS and kept in-frame rearrangements with V and J called. Such tables lack part of the clones; where checked against another copy, unresolved V genes explain under half of the gap, and the rest is unexplained. V and J calls and clone size are those listed in that table; D and trimming were worked out from the DNA. The sample table shows roughly 100,000 clones, and approximately 82% are seen once. Clones ranked in the top ten supply 7.5% to 10% of the sample.

This sequence uses TRBV24-1 and TRBJ2-3; 7 bases in between match TRBD2. The sample was peripheral blood. The clonotype comes from a man aged 55 to 70 with active or convalescent COVID-19. CDR3 sequence: CATDLGAWRETADTQYF. The DNA sequence follows: TGTGCCACCGACCTTGGGGCCTGGCGGGAGACCGCAGATACGCAGTATTTT.